The 3 T cell receptor beta chains below come from one sample, sequenced in a study of chemoradiotherapy in HPV16-positive cancers. Clones were sequenced by immunoSEQ multiplex PCR, and TCRdb holds only the in-frame ones, with some missing. Altogether some 34,000 clones are present, roughly 90% being singletons, with the ten largest covering 3.6%. The sample here was blood, taken from a patient who underwent chemoradiotherapy. These receptors were taken from a human donor with HPV-associated anogenital cancer.

The chain joins TRBV7-8 to TRBJ1-3; D not certain. Trimming pared 1 base from V and 0 bases from J, leaving 13 bases between. The CDR3 spans 17 residues. CDR1 and CDR2 from the germline V gene are SGHVS and FQNEAQ. This chain's CDR3 is CASSLVGRLLSGNTIYF. CDR3 bases: TGTGCCAGCAGCTTAGTTGGGAGGCTACTCTCTGGAAACACCATATATTTT.

V usage is TRBV9 and J usage is TRBJ1-2; maybe TRBD1 (6 bases). Between the trimmed V and J ends, which lost 5 bases and 0 bases, there was a span of 11 bases. CDR1 and CDR2 from the germline V gene are SGDLS and YYNGEE. The CDR3 runs to 14 residues. The CDR3 DNA is TGTGCCAGCAGTGAGCAGGGGTCTAACTATGGCTACACCTTC. Protein: CASSEQGSNYGYTF. Based on the CDR3 plus reference TRBV9 and TRBJ1-2, the full variable domain is DSGVTQTPKHLITATGQRVTLRCSPRSGDLSVYWYQQSLDQGLQFLIQYYNGEERAKGNILERFSAQQFPDLHSELNLSSLELGDSALYFCASSEQGSNYGYTFGSGTRLTVV.

In the case of this clone: This specimen includes other DNA sequences encoding the same CDR3. The chain couples TRBV19 to TRBJ2-5; 7 nucleotides line up with TRBD2. V lost 0 bases, J lost 5 bases, and 3 bases stayed unmatched. Germline-derived CDR1 and CDR2 are LNHDA and SQIVND (reference sequence). The CDR3 is made up of 14 amino acids. The CDR3 region has the DNA TGTGCCAGTAGTATAGAGGGGCGGGGGGAGACCCAGTACTTC. It codes for CASSIEGRGETQYF.